This T cell receptor beta chain is drawn from a study of cytomegalovirus exposure and HLA in healthy donors. The PCR made use of 60 Vbeta and 13 Jbeta primers. Per the authors' pipeline: Some 10 million of the 80 million or so unique TCR beta chains counted in a later analysis were shared. Produced via immunoSEQ multiplex PCR; TCRdb's table is partial and in-frame only. V, J and clone size are taken as reported in that table, and D and trimming were inferred from the DNA itself. In the table there are approximately 160,000 clones, around four fifths of which are singletons. CDR3 length: 15 residues. Germline V CDR1 and CDR2: SGHRS, YFSETQ. J lost 1 base, V lost 4 bases, and 7 bases had no gene match. This clone was counted a single time. Its target is not known. The study, taken as a whole, reports: When the data were analyzed later, several of the most significant clusters appeared to be linked to common viral pathogens.

The sequence came from a man aged 50 or older in good health and CMV-seropositive. The material sequenced was PBMCs. This chain joins TRBV5-1 and TRBJ1-1, with TRBD1 identical over 7 bases. In DNA form, the CDR3 reads TGCGCCAGCAGCCCCCGACAGGGCACGAACACTGAAGCTTTCTTT. Translating gives CASSPRQGTNTEAFF.